These 21 T cell receptor beta chains came from one sample sequenced in a study of early T cells in non-severe SARS-CoV-2 infection. TCRdb processed the 5' RACE reads anew with MiXCR; each CDR3 protein has one entry. The sample holds approximately 70,000 distinct CDR3 sequences, about 11% seen once. Input material: whole blood. The source of these receptors is an adult who was a healthcare worker with PCR-confirmed SARS-CoV-2 infection or an uninfected control (not recorded which).

This clonotype has only a few counts. CDR3 sequence reads: CASSPAGVADYNEQFF. For the CDR3, the DNA is TGTGCCAGTAGTCCAGCAGGGGTAGCGGACTACAATGAGCAGTTCTTC. The J gene is TRBJ2-1, the V gene TRBV19, with D perhaps being TRBD1 or TRBD2 (6 bases each). The CDR3 loop spans 16 amino acids. Trimming left V 5 bases short and J 3 bases short, with 17 bases between. The germline CDR1 and CDR2 sequences are LNHDA and SQIVND (reference sequence).

V and J are TRBV7-2 and TRBJ2-5, with D maybe TRBD2 (6 bases). Per the germline V gene, CDR1 is SGHTA and CDR2 is FQGNSA. Trimming shortened V by 3 bases and J by 1 base, and 6 bases separated the two germline ends. The CDR3 has 13 amino acids. Here the CDR3 reads CASSFSGQETQYF. CDR3 sequence (DNA): TGTGCCAGCAGCTTTAGCGGCCAAGAGACCCAGTACTTC.

The J gene is TRBJ2-7, the V gene TRBV29-1; D may be TRBD1 or TRBD2 (5 bases each). The germline V and J ends were trimmed by 5 bases and 2 bases, with 13 bases remaining between them. Germline-derived CDR1 and CDR2 are SQVTM and ANQGSEA. This CDR3 comprises 13 residues. The CDR3 DNA reads TGCAGCGTTCCGGGGCCGACAACCTACGAGCAGTACTTC. Its protein is CSVPGPTTYEQYF.

This clonotype was counted only a few times. This chain joins TRBV10-2 and TRBJ1-1; D gene ambiguous. Trimming cost V 3 bases and J 2 bases, with 10 bases left between them. CDR3 size: 14 residues. CDR1 WSHSY and CDR2 SAAADI come from the germline V gene. As DNA, the CDR3 is TGCGCCAGCAGTGATTATGGGATAAACACTGAAGCTTTCTTT. Encoded protein: CASSDYGINTEAFF.

The rearrangement links TRBV9 to TRBJ1-5; TRBD1 matches at 7 bases. V shed 3 bases, J shed 3 bases, and the junction held 3 bases outside the gene matches. The CDR3 is 14 residues long. Germline V gene sequence: CDR1 SGDLS, CDR2 YYNGEE. CDR3: CASSGTGPNQPQHF. In DNA form, the CDR3 reads TGTGCCAGCAGCGGGACAGGCCCCAATCAGCCCCAGCATTTT. Combining the CDR3 with reference TRBV9 and TRBJ1-5 gives the whole variable domain DSGVTQTPKHLITATGQRVTLRCSPRSGDLSVYWYQQSLDQGLQFLIQYYNGEERAKGNILERFSAQQFPDLHSELNLSSLELGDSALYFCASSGTGPNQPQHFGDGTRLSIL.

The V gene is TRBV12-3 or TRBV12-4, the J gene TRBJ1-5; the match to TRBD1 covers 7 bases. The CDR3 runs 15 residues. The trim removed 1 base at V and 5 bases at J, leaving 5 bases unmatched. The CDR3 spells CASSLGGGADQPQHF. The CDR3 region has the DNA TGTGCCAGCAGTTTAGGAGGGGGCGCAGATCAGCCCCAGCATTTT.

This clonotype was counted only a few times. The chain has TRBV30 and TRBJ2-3, with TRBD2 matching 7 bases. The CDR3 is 14 residues long. V lost 2 bases and J lost 1; bases outside the gene matches: 3. CDR1 and CDR2 (germline): GTSNPN, SVGIG (reference sequence). In nucleotides, the CDR3 is TGTGCCTGGAGTACCAGCGGGGGCACAGATACGCAGTATTTT. It encodes CAWSTSGGTDTQYF.

This clonotype came up many times. This chain uses TRBV2 with TRBJ2-7; tentatively, D is TRBD1 or TRBD2 (7 bases each). CDR1 and CDR2 from the germline V gene are SNHLY and FYNNEI. V was pared by 3 bases and J by 6 bases, with 15 bases between. The CDR3 sequence is 14 residues long. The CDR3: CASSDEQGGSEQYF. The CDR3 DNA is TGTGCCAGCAGTGACGAGCAGGGGGGGTCCGAGCAGTACTTC.

This clonotype was picked up a small number of times. V is TRBV20-1 and J is TRBJ2-2; tentatively, D is TRBD1 (6 bases). Germline CDR1 is DFQATT and CDR2 is SNEGSKA (reference sequence). Trimming stripped 5 bases from V and 1 base from J, with 14 bases between. CDR3 size: 15 residues. CDR3 loop: CSAADRRLNTGELFF. The CDR3 DNA reads as TGCAGTGCTGCCGACAGGCGCCTGAACACCGGGGAGCTGTTTTTT.

This clonotype was detected many times. The V and J genes are TRBV29-1 and TRBJ2-7; no firm D call. From germline, CDR1 is SQVTM and CDR2 ANQGSEA. With 6 bases removed from V and 7 bases from J, the gap between germline ends came to 19 bases. The CDR3 is 13 residues long. The CDR3 sequence: CSVNIVGSREQYF. In DNA, the CDR3 is TGCAGCGTAAATATTGTCGGGTCAAGGGAGCAGTACTTC.

The gene calls are TRBV29-1 and TRBJ1-2, with TRBD1 identical over 8 bases. CDR1 and CDR2 (germline): SQVTM, ANQGSEA. The CDR3 covers 11 residues. Trimming took 6 bases from V and 7 from J; bases not matched to a gene: 4. The CDR3 sequence: CSVGQGAGYTF. The CDR3 DNA reads TGCAGCGTCGGACAGGGCGCTGGCTACACCTTC.

In its sample, this clonotype was seen a few times. V is TRBV15 and J is TRBJ2-1; D unclear. Germline-derived CDR1 and CDR2 are LNHNV and YYDKDF (reference sequence). This CDR3 spans 17 amino acids. V lost 1 base to trimming and J lost 0 bases, with 13 bases between them. The CDR3 DNA sequence: TGTGCCACCAGCAGAGGGTCGGCCTTAAGCTCCTACAATGAGCAGTTCTTC. Translated, it gives CATSRGSALSSYNEQFF.

This clonotype was seen many times. The chain carries TRBV19 and TRBJ2-2; 7 bases map to TRBD1. J gave up 3 bases and V 7 bases, and 8 bases lay outside the gene matches. The CDR3 is made up of 15 amino acids. Germline V CDR1 and CDR2: LNHDA, SQIVND (reference sequence). DNA of the CDR3: TGTGCCAGTACCCAACGACAGGGATACACCGGGGAGCTGTTTTTT. This encodes CASTQRQGYTGELFF.

This clonotype was detected many times. This chain connects TRBV7-9 to TRBJ1-4; D is uncertain. The CDR3 consists of 15 residues. Trimming took off 1 base at V and 7 bases at J, with 13 bases between the two ends. Germline V gives CDR1 SEHNR, CDR2 FQNEAQ (reference sequence). The chain's CDR3 is CASSLVGTQSEKLFF. CDR3 DNA sequence: TGTGCCAGCAGCTTAGTTGGAACGCAGAGTGAAAAACTGTTTTTT.

This clonotype has just a few counts. The chain couples TRBV19 to TRBJ2-7; 11 bases align to TRBD1. The CDR3 runs to 13 residues. Germline trimming cut 7 bases from V and 7 bases from J; bases unmatched to any gene: 6. The germline V gene encodes CDR1 LNHDA and CDR2 SQIVND (reference sequence). CDR3 DNA sequence: TGTGCCAGTACCGGACAGGGGGCGAAAGAGCAGTACTTC. It is translated as CASTGQGAKEQYF.

The sample holds many counts of this clonotype. The rearrangement joins TRBV29-1 to TRBJ2-1, with TRBD2 matching 12 bases. CDR1 and CDR2 from the germline V gene are SQVTM and ANQGSEA. The V and J ends lost 1 base and 9 bases, in that order; junction bases with no gene match: 7. The CDR3 consists of 15 residues. CDR3 in amino acids: CSVEALAGGPGEQFF. The CDR3 DNA reads TGCAGCGTTGAAGCCCTAGCGGGAGGGCCGGGTGAGCAGTTCTTC.

The chain couples TRBV7-9 to TRBJ2-7, with 11 bases identical to TRBD1. Germline values: CDR1 SEHNR, CDR2 FQNEAQ (reference sequence). V trimming: 5 bases; J trimming: 13 bases; junction bases outside the gene matches: 10. CDR3 length equals 13 residues. The CDR3, as DNA: TGTGCCAGCAGCGGAAGGACAGGGGGCCTCAGTTACTTC. Protein product: CASSGRTGGLSYF.

This clonotype was counted at least ten times. The J gene is TRBJ2-3, the V gene TRBV7-6; 7 positions match TRBD2. The length of the CDR3 is 15 residues. V shed 1 base, J shed 3 bases, and the junction held 4 bases outside the gene matches. Germline V CDR1 and CDR2: SGHVS, FNYEAQ. This CDR3 reads CASSLGAGATDTQYF. The CDR3 bases are TGTGCCAGCAGCTTAGGGGCGGGAGCTACAGATACGCAGTATTTT.

In its sample, this clonotype was seen many times. This rearrangement joins TRBV9 to TRBJ1-6, with TRBD1 matching over 9 bases. The CDR3 totals 13 residues. V gave up 7 bases and J gave up 10 bases; unmatched junction bases: 6. The germline CDR1 and CDR2 sequences are SGDLS and YYNGEE. CDR3 sequence reads: CASGQGLGSPLHF. CDR3 sequence (DNA): TGTGCCAGCGGACAGGGGTTGGGGTCACCCCTCCACTTT.

This clonotype was seen more than once but under ten times. The V call is TRBV11-2, the J call TRBJ2-1; 7 bases align to TRBD2. With 5 bases clipped from V and 4 bases from J, the junction kept 8 bases outside the gene matches. Germline CDR1 SGHAT, CDR2 FQNNGV. The CDR3 runs to 15 residues. The CDR3, as DNA: TGTGCCAGCAGCCCCCGGCCTAGCGGTTACAATGAGCAGTTCTTC. This encodes CASSPRPSGYNEQFF.

The chain joins TRBV7-9 to TRBJ1-6; 9 bases are shared with TRBD1. Germline assignment: CDR1 SEHNR and CDR2 FQNEAQ (reference sequence). This CDR3 region has 15 residues. V gave up 3 bases and J gave up 8 bases; unmatched junction bases: 5. The CDR3 bases are TGTGCCAGCAGCTTTAGGACAGGGGATCATTCACCCCTCCACTTT. Translation: CASSFRTGDHSPLHF. The whole variable domain, filled in from reference TRBV7-9 and TRBJ1-6, reads DTGVSQNPRHKITKRGQNVTFRCDPISEHNRLYWYRQTLGQGPEFLTYFQNEAQLEKSRLLSDRFSAERPKGSFSTLEIQRTEQGDSAMYLCASSFRTGDHSPLHFGNGTRLTVT.